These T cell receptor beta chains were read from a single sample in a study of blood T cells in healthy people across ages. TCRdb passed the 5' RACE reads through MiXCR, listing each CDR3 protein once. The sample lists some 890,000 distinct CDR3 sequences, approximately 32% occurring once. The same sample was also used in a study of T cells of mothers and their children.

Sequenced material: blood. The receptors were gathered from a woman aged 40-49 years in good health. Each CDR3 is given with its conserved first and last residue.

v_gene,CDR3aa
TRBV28,CASSRKGQETQYF
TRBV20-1,CSARPDRGFNEKLFF
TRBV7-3,CASSATGQGRNEQFF
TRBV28,CASSLGTRQEQFF
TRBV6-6,CASGTGANEKLFF
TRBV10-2,CASRQENEQYF
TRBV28,CASSLWRGNEQYF
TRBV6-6,CASSYPTGGGGHEQYF
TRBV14,CASSRIDRSYEQYF
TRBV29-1,CSGGTVNTEAFF